This T cell receptor beta chain was recovered during a study of cytomegalovirus exposure and HLA in healthy donors. Overall study results and limits: V- and J-gene trimming in TCR beta was tied to a missense DCLRE1C variant by an analysis performed later. Donor immune exposure was known only as CMV serostatus.

To note about this clone: What it recognizes is unknown.

Germline V gene lookup returns CDR1 SGHDN and CDR2 FVKESK. The V gene end was trimmed by 3 bases and the J gene end by 7 bases; junction bases not matched to a gene: 14. The CDR3 runs to 19 residues. PCR involved 60 Vbeta and 13 Jbeta primers. How the authors handled the data: In a later analysis, some 10 million of 83 million or so unique beta chains occurred in at least two donors. Libraries were prepared by immunoSEQ multiplex PCR; TCRdb keeps only in-frame clonotypes and omits some of them. The V and J calls and clone size were taken over from that table, and D and trimming were inferred from the DNA. The sample contains 120,000 or so clones, roughly three quarters of which appear only once.

Sequenced material: PBMCs. The sequence was collected from a man between 50 and 59 years old in good health and CMV-seropositive. This rearrangement joins TRBV14 to TRBJ2-3; 15 bases fit TRBD2. CDR3 region: CASSHPLGGLAGGPNTQYF. In DNA form, the CDR3 reads TGTGCCAGCAGCCATCCGTTAGGGGGACTAGCGGGAGGACCCAATACGCAGTATTTT.